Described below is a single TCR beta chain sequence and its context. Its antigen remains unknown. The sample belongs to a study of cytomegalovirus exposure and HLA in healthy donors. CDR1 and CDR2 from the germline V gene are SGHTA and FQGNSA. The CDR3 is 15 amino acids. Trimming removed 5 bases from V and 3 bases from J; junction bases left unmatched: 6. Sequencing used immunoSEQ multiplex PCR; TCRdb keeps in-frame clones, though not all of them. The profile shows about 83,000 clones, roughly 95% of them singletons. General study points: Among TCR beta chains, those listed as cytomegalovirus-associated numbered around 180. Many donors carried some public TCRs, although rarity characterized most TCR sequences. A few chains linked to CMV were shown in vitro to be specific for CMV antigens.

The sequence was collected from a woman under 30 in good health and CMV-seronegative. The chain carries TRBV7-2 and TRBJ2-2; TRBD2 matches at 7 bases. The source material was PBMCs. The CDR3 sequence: CASSIIAGYTGELFF. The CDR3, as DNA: TGTGCCAGCAGCATAATAGCGGGCTACACCGGGGAGCTGTTTTTT.